This T cell receptor (beta chain) was captured by sequencing in a study of response to subunit inactivated influenza vaccine. TCRdb itself ran the RT-PCR reads through MiXCR, one entry per CDR3 protein. The table records around 580,000 distinct CDR3 sequences, approximately 15% of them present only once. Worth noting for this clonotype: No antigen is known for it.

V shed 6 bases and J 5 bases; nucleotides not matched to a gene: 8. This CDR3 contains 16 residues. Germline-derived CDR1 and CDR2 are LNHNV and YYDKDF (reference sequence). The study's findings and limits: Each seasonal influenza vaccination recruits few new T cells, the authors suggested.

The chain joins TRBV15 to TRBJ2-5; 14 bases map to TRBD2. Material: PBMCs from blood, obtained roughly 12 days after vaccination. The source is a man aged 50 to 60 who received an inactivated influenza vaccine. The CDR3 is CATSLGTSGSKETQYF. CDR3 in DNA: TGTGCCACCAGTTTAGGGACTAGCGGGAGTAAGGAGACCCAGTACTTC. Complete variable domain (other parts from reference TRBV15 and TRBJ2-5): DAMVIQNPRYQVTQFGKPVTLSCSQTLNHNVMYWYQQKSSQAPKLLFHYYDKDFNNEADTPDNFQSRRPNTSFCFLDIRSPGLGDTAMYLCATSLGTSGSKETQYFGPGTRLLVL.